The 30 T cell receptor beta chains below were found in one sample sequenced in a study of CD8 T cells in Susac syndrome. The authors reverse transcribed roughly 0.5 to 1 ug RNA with random hexamers. TCRdb called the immunoSEQ multiplex PCR reads again in MiXCR, with one record for every CDR3 protein. The sample holds about 200,000 distinct CDR3 sequences; roughly 95% are singletons and the top ten take less than 0.11%. The sample taken for sequencing was CD4+ T cells from PBMCs. The origin of the receptors is a human donor in good health.

The genes are TRBV24-1 and TRBJ2-1; D call uncertain. There are 11 residues in the CDR3. Germline lookup yields CDR1 KGHDR and CDR2 SFDVKD. V lost 0 bases and J 7 bases, leaving 0 bases between the germline ends. This chain's CDR3 is CATSDLNEQFF. The CDR3 nucleotides are TGTGCCACCAGTGATTTGAATGAGCAGTTCTTC.

This chain joins TRBV6-5 and TRBJ1-1; unclear D gene. CDR1 is MNHEY and CDR2 is SVGAGI in the germline V gene. CDR3 length: 11 residues. The ends were cut back, 7 bases at V and 6 bases at J, with 9 bases in the middle. The CDR3 reads CASMGNAEAFF. CDR3 bases: TGTGCCAGCATGGGAAACGCTGAAGCTTTCTTT.

This chain uses TRBV12-3 or TRBV12-4 with TRBJ1-2; the D is unclear. The CDR3 consists of 14 residues. V lost 6 bases to trimming and J lost 2 bases, with 13 bases between them. For the CDR3, the DNA is TGTGCCAGCAGACCTACGGGGATGAACTATGGCTACACCTTC. Protein product: CASRPTGMNYGYTF.

This chain links TRBV9 with TRBJ2-3; the D gene is possibly TRBD2 (7 bases). The CDR3 is 16 residues long. Trimming removed 3 bases from V and 4 bases from J, with 18 bases in between. The germline V gene has CDR1 SGDLS and CDR2 YYNGEE. The CDR3 spells CASSAIVGGGSDTQYF. The CDR3 DNA reads as TGTGCCAGCAGCGCGATAGTGGGAGGGGGGTCAGATACGCAGTATTTT. Supplemented by reference TRBV9 and TRBJ2-3, the full variable domain reads DSGVTQTPKHLITATGQRVTLRCSPRSGDLSVYWYQQSLDQGLQFLIQYYNGEERAKGNILERFSAQQFPDLHSELNLSSLELGDSALYFCASSAIVGGGSDTQYFGPGTRLTVL.

This rearrangement joins TRBV28 to TRBJ2-1; 8 bases are a match to TRBD2. The CDR3 is made up of 12 amino acids. V gave up 4 bases and J gave up 13 bases; unmatched junction bases: 6. Germline V gene lookup returns CDR1 MDHEN and CDR2 SYDVKM. The CDR3 DNA reads as TGTGCCAGCAGTTCCGAGCGGGAGATACAGTTCTTC. It is translated as CASSSEREIQFF.

The chain has TRBV3-1 and TRBJ1-1; D is perhaps TRBD1 (5 bases). V dropped 4 bases and J dropped 10 bases, with 10 bases sitting between them. Germline V lookup: CDR1 LGHDT, CDR2 YNNKEL (reference sequence). The CDR3 consists of 11 residues. The CDR3 coding sequence is TGTGCCAGCAGCCTAGACGGGGGAGCTTTCTTT. This translates into CASSLDGGAFF.

The gene calls are TRBV10-3 and TRBJ2-3; TRBD2 matches at 7 bases. V lost 11 bases, J lost 3 bases, and 5 bases stayed unmatched. This CDR3 has 12 residues. CDR1 is ENHRY and CDR2 is SYGVKD in the germline V gene. The CDR3: CAAGTMTDTQYF. DNA for the CDR3: TGTGCCGCCGGGACTATGACAGATACGCAGTATTTT.

The chain recombines TRBV9 with TRBJ1-6; no definite D call. CDR1 and CDR2 (germline): SGDLS, YYNGEE. The CDR3 totals 14 residues. V dropped 2 bases and J dropped 11 bases, with 14 bases sitting between them. The CDR3 nucleotides read TGTGCCAGCAGCGTCGGGGAAGCGAGTGCACCCCTCCACTTT. This sequence encodes CASSVGEASAPLHF. The full variable domain, its missing parts supplied by reference TRBV9 and TRBJ1-6, is DSGVTQTPKHLITATGQRVTLRCSPRSGDLSVYWYQQSLDQGLQFLIQYYNGEERAKGNILERFSAQQFPDLHSELNLSSLELGDSALYFCASSVGEASAPLHFGNGTRLTVT.

CDR3 nucleotide sequence: TGTGCCAGTACAGAGGGGGCGAACTCTGGGGCCAACGTCCTGACTTTC. Encoded protein: CASTEGANSGANVLTF. The V gene is TRBV19, the J gene TRBJ2-6; TRBD1 matches at 7 bases. Per the germline V gene, CDR1 is LNHDA and CDR2 is SQIVND (reference sequence). Trimming cost V 7 bases and J 0 bases; bases outside gene matches: 6. The CDR3 is 16 amino acids.

The V and J genes are TRBV3-1 and TRBJ1-5; no reliable D call. The CDR3 spans 14 residues. V lost 1 base and J lost 1, with 5 bases in between. CDR1 and CDR2 (germline): LGHDT, YNNKEL (reference sequence). CDR3 in amino acids: CASSQAASNQPQHF. The CDR3 DNA reads as TGTGCCAGCAGCCAAGCCGCGAGCAATCAGCCCCAGCATTTT.

This clonotype has a handful of counts. The chain joins TRBV24-1 to TRBJ2-3; D remains ambiguous. Per germline, CDR1 KGHDR and CDR2 SFDVKD. V was clipped by 5 bases and J by 6 bases, with 11 bases between them. The CDR3 runs 13 residues. The CDR3 region has the DNA TGTGCCACCAGTGTAGGTGGGCCCGATACGCAGTATTTT. It encodes CATSVGGPDTQYF.

The rearrangement links TRBV27 to TRBJ2-3, with 11 bases fitting TRBD2. This CDR3 is 13 amino acids long. The germline V gene has CDR1 MNHEY and CDR2 SMNVEV (reference sequence). V dropped 8 bases and J dropped 6; count of bases not matched to a gene: 4. The CDR3 sequence: CASRTSGQDTQYF. CDR3 nucleotide sequence: TGTGCCAGCCGGACTAGCGGGCAGGATACGCAGTATTTT.

The chain recombines TRBV3-1 with TRBJ2-4; 8 nucleotides agree with TRBD1. CDR3 length: 14 residues. Germline V lookup: CDR1 LGHDT, CDR2 YNNKEL (reference sequence). J gave up 7 bases and V 4 bases, and 6 bases lay outside the gene matches. The CDR3 region is CASSPPWDRNIQYF. CDR3 DNA: TGTGCCAGCAGCCCTCCATGGGACAGGAACATTCAGTACTTC.

The chain employs TRBV9 and TRBJ1-2, with unresolved D. Germline V gives CDR1 SGDLS, CDR2 YYNGEE. Trimming took 0 bases from V and 2 from J, leaving 8 bases between them. This CDR3 is 14 amino acids long. The CDR3 here is CASSVDVSNYGYTF. CDR3 nucleotide sequence: TGTGCCAGCAGCGTAGATGTATCGAACTATGGCTACACCTTC.

The rearrangement joins TRBV27 to TRBJ2-7; 9 nucleotides line up with TRBD1. The CDR3 length is 16 residues. CDR1 is MNHEY and CDR2 is SMNVEV in the germline V gene (reference sequence). Trimming removed 5 bases from V and 3 bases from J; junction bases left unmatched: 11. The CDR3 DNA reads TGTGCCAGCAGTCCGGACAGGGGCCAACCGTTCTACGAGCAGTACGTC. It codes for CASSPDRGQPFYEQYV.

J is TRBJ2-5 and V is TRBV12-3 or TRBV12-4; a weak D match, TRBD1 (5 bases). The CDR3 contains 15 residues. V gave up 3 bases and J gave up 5 bases, with 16 bases separating them. The CDR3 loop is CASSFGPRGMETQYF. DNA of the CDR3: TGTGCCAGCAGTTTCGGCCCTAGGGGAATGGAGACCCAGTACTTC.

V usage is TRBV6-2 or TRBV6-3 and J usage is TRBJ2-3, with D maybe TRBD1 (6 bases). Trimming pared 6 bases from V and 6 bases from J, leaving 16 bases between. The CDR3 loop spans 14 amino acids. Germline V gene data show CDR1 as MNHEY and CDR2 as SVGEGT. CDR3 in DNA: TGTGCCAGCAGCTCCCTCAACAGGGCCGATACGCAGTATTTT. As protein: CASSSLNRADTQYF.

The gene calls are TRBV5-1 and TRBJ1-1, with D maybe TRBD1 (5 bases). The CDR3 is made up of 14 amino acids. Trimming stripped 0 bases from V and 10 bases from J, with 16 bases between. Germline V gene lookup returns CDR1 SGHRS and CDR2 YFSETQ. CDR3 in amino acids: CASSLGSDTGRAFF. CDR3 nucleotides: TGCGCCAGCAGCTTGGGCTCGGACACGGGGAGAGCTTTCTTT. The complete variable domain, with remaining parts taken from reference TRBV5-1 and TRBJ1-1, reads KAGVTQTPRYLIKTRGQQVTLSCSPISGHRSVSWYQQTPGQGLQFLFEYFSETQRNKGNFPGRFSGRQFSNSRSEMNVSTLELGDSALYLCASSLGSDTGRAFFGQGTRLTVV.

This chain uses TRBV2 with TRBJ1-1; D is unclear. The V and J ends lost 6 bases and 3 bases respectively, with 17 bases between them. In germline, CDR1 is SNHLY, CDR2 FYNNEI. This CDR3 spans 15 amino acids. CDR3 in amino acids: CASSRAILIDTEAFF. CDR3 sequence (DNA): TGTGCCAGCAGCCGAGCGATACTTATTGACACTGAAGCTTTCTTT.

The gene calls are TRBV20-1 and TRBJ2-4; D may match TRBD1 or TRBD2 (5 bases each). The CDR3 runs 16 residues. Germline-derived CDR1 and CDR2 are DFQATT and SNEGSKA (reference sequence). V lost 6 bases to trimming and J lost 0 bases, with 18 bases between them. CDR3 protein: CSAGPPGTLAKNIQYF. CDR3 DNA sequence: TGCAGTGCGGGGCCTCCGGGAACCCTAGCCAAAAACATTCAGTACTTC.

J is TRBJ2-3 and V is TRBV6-1; TRBD1 might be the D (6 bases). The germline gives CDR1 MNHNS, CDR2 SASEGT. The CDR3 covers 16 residues. V gave up 5 bases and J gave up 1 base, with 16 bases separating them. As DNA, the CDR3 is TGTGCCAGCAGTCGAGCCAGGGGATTGGGCACAGATACGCAGTATTTT. Amino acid sequence: CASSRARGLGTDTQYF.

The table lists this clonotype with a count of one. V gene TRBV5-6 combines with J gene TRBJ1-5; D not certain. This CDR3 is built from 13 residues. The germline V gene has CDR1 SGHDT and CDR2 YYEEEE. V lost 0 bases to trimming and J lost 5 bases, with 6 bases between them. CDR3 protein: CASSLAADQPQHF. CDR3 DNA sequence: TGTGCCAGCAGCTTGGCCGCAGATCAGCCCCAGCATTTT.

The V and J genes are TRBV20-1 and TRBJ2-3; possibly TRBD2 for D (6 bases). Germline CDR1 reads DFQATT; CDR2 reads SNEGSKA (reference sequence). Trimming left V 7 bases short and J 2 bases short, with 10 bases between. The CDR3 totals 12 residues. The CDR3 loop is CSGRDSTDTQYF. CDR3 in DNA: TGCAGTGGTCGGGACTCCACAGATACGCAGTATTTT.

The genes are TRBV5-1 and TRBJ2-7; D gene ambiguous. Trimming cost V 4 bases and J 4 bases, with 6 bases left between them. In germline, CDR1 is SGHRS, CDR2 YFSETQ. The CDR3 is made up of 11 amino acids. In nucleotides, the CDR3 is TGCGCCAGCAGCGCGGAGTACGAGCAGTACTTC. It encodes CASSAEYEQYF. The entire variable domain, with the rest obtained from reference TRBV5-1 and TRBJ2-7, is as follows: KAGVTQTPRYLIKTRGQQVTLSCSPISGHRSVSWYQQTPGQGLQFLFEYFSETQRNKGNFPGRFSGRQFSNSRSEMNVSTLELGDSALYLCASSAEYEQYFGPGTRLTVT.

This chain links TRBV20-1 with TRBJ2-3, with TRBD2 matching 11 bases. The CDR3 is 14 amino acids. CDR1 DFQATT and CDR2 SNEGSKA come from the germline V gene (reference sequence). J gave up 7 bases and V 5 bases, and 8 bases lay outside the gene matches. CDR3 protein: CSALTGLAENTQYF. The CDR3 coding sequence is TGCAGTGCTTTAACGGGACTAGCGGAAAATACGCAGTATTTT.

This chain links TRBV3-1 with TRBJ2-3; 10 bases fit TRBD2. This CDR3 is built from 14 residues. The V segment lost 4 bases and the J segment 4 bases; nucleotides outside the gene matches: 2. The germline V gene has CDR1 LGHDT and CDR2 YNNKEL (reference sequence). CDR3 in amino acids: CASSPGLASDTQYF. The DNA for the CDR3 is TGTGCCAGCAGCCCGGGACTAGCGTCAGATACGCAGTATTTT.

This chain connects TRBV4-2 to TRBJ2-7, with 8 bases matching TRBD2. This CDR3 region has 17 residues. Germline CDR1 is LGHNA and CDR2 is YNFKEQ. V gave up 0 bases and J gave up 4 bases; unmatched junction bases: 11. The CDR3 DNA sequence: TGTGCCAGCAGCCAAGATTTGCACTCCCGGGGGGGATACGAGCAGTACGTC. The encoded protein is CASSQDLHSRGGYEQYV.

The rearrangement links TRBV4-3 to TRBJ2-7; TRBD2 aligns across 12 bases. The germline CDR1 and CDR2 sequences are LGHNA and YSLEER. CDR3 length: 16 amino acids. V lost 2 bases, J lost 3 bases, and 5 bases stayed unmatched. The CDR3 DNA reads as TGCGCCAGCAGCCAACACACGACTAGCGGGGGCTACGAGCAGTACTTC. Translated, it gives CASSQHTTSGGYEQYF.

The chain recombines TRBV20-1 with TRBJ1-5; D possibly corresponds to TRBD1 (6 bases). The CDR3 contains 14 residues. The germline CDR1 and CDR2 sequences are DFQATT and SNEGSKA (reference sequence). V was cut by 6 bases and J by 2 bases, with 14 bases left in between. CDR3 sequence (DNA): TGCAGTGCCCTCGACAGGTCGGGCAATCAGCCCCAGCATTTT. It encodes CSALDRSGNQPQHF.

The chain carries TRBV15 and TRBJ2-7; D gene unclear. From germline, CDR1 is LNHNV and CDR2 YYDKDF (reference sequence). This CDR3 region has 13 residues. The V end lost 1 base, the J end lost 2 bases, and 6 bases lay between the germline ends. In DNA form, the CDR3 reads TGTGCCACCAGCAGAGGTGCGGCCTACGAGCAGTACTTC. It codes for CATSRGAAYEQYF.